A selection of T cell receptor beta chains follows, all from one sample in a study of post-analysis software for immune sequencing data. TCRdb re-called the PCR reads through MiXCR, storing one row per CDR3 protein. The sample yields about 400,000 distinct CDR3 sequences, around 33% seen once. Sequencing was performed on blood. The source of these receptors is a girl aged 10-17 years with multiple sclerosis. Both conserved end residues are part of each CDR3. A D gene is named only where the DNA matches it firmly. The size field is filled for only some rows; it gives once, few, many or a size class.

d_call: -
clone_size: -
j_call: TRBJ2-3
v_call: TRBV6-5
cdr3_aa: CASSFSGAGSSDTQYF
cdr3_nt: TGTGCCAGCAGCTTCTCCGGGGCAGGGAGTTCTGATACGCAGTATTTT

d_call: -
clone_size: few
j_call: TRBJ2-7
v_call: TRBV6-1
cdr3_aa: CASRRKLLQGEVYEQYF
cdr3_nt: TGTGCCAGCAGGCGTAAGTTGTTACAGGGAGAGGTGTACGAGCAGTACTTC

d_call: TRBD1
clone_size: many
j_call: TRBJ2-7
v_call: TRBV7-6
cdr3_aa: CASSSGTGPYEQYF
cdr3_nt: TGTGCCAGCAGTTCCGGGACAGGCCCGTACGAGCAGTACTTC

d_call: -
clone_size: few
j_call: TRBJ2-1
v_call: TRBV12-3/TRBV12-4
cdr3_aa: CASSFPGHFSYNEQFF
cdr3_nt: TGTGCCAGCAGTTTCCCGGGACACTTCTCCTACAATGAGCAGTTCTTC

d_call: -
clone_size: few
j_call: TRBJ2-4
v_call: TRBV7-8
cdr3_aa: CASSPGAGLAKNIQYF
cdr3_nt: TGTGCCAGCAGCCCCGGGGCAGGCCTAGCCAAAAACATTCAGTACTTC

d_call: -
clone_size: -
j_call: TRBJ2-6
v_call: TRBV12-3/TRBV12-4
cdr3_aa: CASSTSIPGANVLTF
cdr3_nt: TGTGCCAGCAGTACGAGTATTCCTGGGGCCAACGTCCTGACTTTC

d_call: -
clone_size: -
j_call: TRBJ1-2
v_call: TRBV12-3/TRBV12-4
cdr3_aa: CASSLRITHGYTF
cdr3_nt: TGTGCCAGCAGTTTAAGGATAACACATGGCTACACCTTC

d_call: -
clone_size: many
j_call: TRBJ2-7
v_call: TRBV29-1
cdr3_aa: CSVERGPGNEQYF
cdr3_nt: TGCAGCGTTGAAAGGGGCCCCGGGAACGAGCAGTACTTC

d_call: TRBD2
clone_size: -
j_call: TRBJ2-7
v_call: TRBV29-1
cdr3_aa: CSVELGRGYEQYF
cdr3_nt: TGCAGCGTTGAATTAGGGAGGGGCTACGAGCAGTACTTC

d_call: TRBD1
clone_size: few
j_call: TRBJ2-3
v_call: TRBV12-3/TRBV12-4
cdr3_aa: CASSKNRGGTDTQYF
cdr3_nt: TGTGCCAGCAGTAAGAACAGGGGTGGCACGGATACGCAGTATTTT

d_call: -
clone_size: -
j_call: TRBJ2-5
v_call: TRBV15
cdr3_aa: CATSRAGGGKTQYF
cdr3_nt: TGTGCCACCAGCAGAGCTGGGGGCGGAAAGACCCAGTACTTC

d_call: -
clone_size: -
j_call: TRBJ1-5
v_call: TRBV7-9
cdr3_aa: CASEKLNQPQHF
cdr3_nt: TGTGCCAGCGAAAAGTTGAACCAGCCCCAGCATTTT

d_call: TRBD1
clone_size: -
j_call: TRBJ1-1
v_call: TRBV4-1
cdr3_aa: CASSPKTGGTEAFF
cdr3_nt: TGCGCCAGCAGCCCGAAGACAGGGGGAACTGAAGCTTTCTTT

d_call: TRBD2
clone_size: -
j_call: TRBJ2-6
v_call: TRBV4-1
cdr3_aa: CASSQAKGTKISGANVLTF
cdr3_nt: TGCGCCAGCAGCCAAGCGAAGGGGACTAAAATCTCTGGGGCCAACGTCCTGACTTTC

d_call: TRBD2
clone_size: few
j_call: TRBJ2-7
v_call: TRBV6-5
cdr3_aa: CASSSGLDRYEQYF
cdr3_nt: TGTGCCAGCAGTTCGGGACTAGACCGTTACGAGCAGTACTTC

d_call: -
clone_size: few
j_call: TRBJ2-7
v_call: TRBV5-6
cdr3_aa: CASSPTPGAGEQYF
cdr3_nt: TGTGCCAGCAGCCCAACCCCAGGGGCTGGAGAGCAGTACTTC

d_call: -
clone_size: -
j_call: TRBJ2-7
v_call: TRBV4-2
cdr3_aa: CASSPQEGTYEQYF
cdr3_nt: TGTGCCAGCAGCCCCCAAGAGGGGACCTACGAGCAGTACTTC

d_call: TRBD2
clone_size: -
j_call: TRBJ2-3
v_call: TRBV11-2
cdr3_aa: CASSPGLAGGGNTQYF
cdr3_nt: TGTGCCAGCAGCCCCGGCCTAGCGGGGGGAGGAAATACGCAGTATTTT

d_call: -
clone_size: -
j_call: TRBJ1-2
v_call: TRBV3-1
cdr3_aa: CASSQVGGDGYTF
cdr3_nt: TGTGCCAGCAGCCAAGTTGGAGGGGATGGCTACACCTTC

d_call: -
clone_size: -
j_call: TRBJ2-1
v_call: TRBV7-9
cdr3_aa: CASSLEGGLGVGNEQFF
cdr3_nt: TGTGCCAGCAGCTTAGAGGGGGGACTGGGAGTAGGCAATGAGCAGTTCTTC

d_call: TRBD2
clone_size: -
j_call: TRBJ2-1
v_call: TRBV5-6
cdr3_aa: CASSFLAGASYNEQFF
cdr3_nt: TGTGCCAGCAGCTTTCTAGCGGGGGCCTCCTACAATGAGCAGTTCTTC

d_call: -
clone_size: -
j_call: TRBJ1-1
v_call: TRBV10-3
cdr3_aa: CAISESPGPTEAFF
cdr3_nt: TGTGCCATCAGTGAGTCGCCAGGGCCCACTGAAGCTTTCTTT

d_call: TRBD2
clone_size: -
j_call: TRBJ2-7
v_call: TRBV4-1
cdr3_aa: CASSQTSGGGYEQYF
cdr3_nt: TGCGCCAGCAGCCAAACCAGCGGGGGGGGGTACGAGCAGTACTTC

d_call: -
clone_size: -
j_call: TRBJ1-2
v_call: TRBV3-1
cdr3_aa: CASSRQELNYGYTF
cdr3_nt: TGTGCCAGCAGCCGGCAGGAACTAAACTATGGCTACACCTTC

d_call: -
clone_size: -
j_call: TRBJ2-6
v_call: TRBV5-1
cdr3_aa: CASSLGDGSGANVLTF
cdr3_nt: TGCGCCAGCAGCTTGGGCGATGGCTCTGGGGCCAACGTCCTGACTTTC

d_call: -
clone_size: few
j_call: TRBJ2-1
v_call: TRBV5-5
cdr3_aa: CASSRGDSSYNEQFF
cdr3_nt: TGTGCCAGCAGTCGGGGAGACAGCTCCTACAATGAGCAGTTCTTC

d_call: TRBD1
clone_size: few
j_call: TRBJ1-2
v_call: TRBV5-1
cdr3_aa: CASSLADRAGGYTF
cdr3_nt: TGCGCCAGCAGCTTGGCCGACAGGGCGGGAGGCTACACCTTC

d_call: -
clone_size: -
j_call: TRBJ1-5
v_call: TRBV28
cdr3_aa: CASSLGQGDQPQHF
cdr3_nt: TGTGCCAGCAGTTTAGGGCAAGGCGATCAGCCCCAGCATTTT

d_call: TRBD1
clone_size: few
j_call: TRBJ2-7
v_call: TRBV12-3/TRBV12-4
cdr3_aa: CASSGTGTGAYEQYF
cdr3_nt: TGTGCCAGCAGTGGAACCGGGACAGGGGCTTACGAGCAGTACTTC

d_call: TRBD1
clone_size: many
j_call: TRBJ2-7
v_call: TRBV6-2/TRBV6-3
cdr3_aa: CASKPVLRDRGTVEQYF
cdr3_nt: TGTGCCAGCAAACCCGTCCTGAGGGACAGGGGCACCGTGGAGCAGTACTTC

d_call: TRBD1
clone_size: -
j_call: TRBJ2-1
v_call: TRBV2
cdr3_aa: CASSPTGTGGVKGEQFF
cdr3_nt: TGTGCCAGCAGTCCAACCGGGACAGGGGGTGTGAAGGGTGAGCAGTTCTTC

d_call: -
clone_size: few
j_call: TRBJ2-7
v_call: TRBV29-1
cdr3_aa: CSGGVSTDEQYF
cdr3_nt: TGCAGCGGGGGGGTGTCGACCGACGAGCAGTACTTC

d_call: TRBD1
clone_size: -
j_call: TRBJ2-7
v_call: TRBV9
cdr3_aa: CASSRTGGAYNEQYF
cdr3_nt: TGTGCCAGCAGCCGGACAGGGGGCGCATACAACGAGCAGTACTTC

d_call: TRBD2
clone_size: -
j_call: TRBJ2-3
v_call: TRBV19
cdr3_aa: CASKLAGGRTDTQYF
cdr3_nt: TGTGCAAGTAAACTAGCGGGGGGCCGCACAGATACGCAGTATTTT

d_call: TRBD1
clone_size: -
j_call: TRBJ2-4
v_call: TRBV12-3/TRBV12-4
cdr3_aa: CASSFGTALAKNIQYF
cdr3_nt: TGTGCCAGCAGTTTCGGGACAGCTTTGGCCAAAAACATTCAGTACTTC

d_call: TRBD1
clone_size: -
j_call: TRBJ2-1
v_call: TRBV12-5
cdr3_aa: CASGFAGGDYNEQFF
cdr3_nt: TGTGCTAGTGGTTTTGCAGGGGGCGACTATAATGAGCAGTTCTTC

d_call: -
clone_size: -
j_call: TRBJ1-1
v_call: TRBV18
cdr3_aa: CASSPVGIKAEAFF
cdr3_nt: TGTGCCAGCTCACCGGTGGGGATTAAAGCTGAAGCTTTCTTT

d_call: -
clone_size: -
j_call: TRBJ2-1
v_call: TRBV28
cdr3_aa: CASSLSSPGHNEQFF
cdr3_nt: TGTGCCAGCAGTTTATCTTCTCCGGGTCACAATGAGCAGTTCTTC

d_call: -
clone_size: few
j_call: TRBJ1-5
v_call: TRBV5-6
cdr3_aa: CASSLSRSNQPQHF
cdr3_nt: TGTGCCAGCAGCTTGTCCAGATCTAATCAGCCCCAGCATTTT

d_call: TRBD2
clone_size: few
j_call: TRBJ2-5
v_call: TRBV14
cdr3_aa: CASSGATRAKITSGGPHQETQYF
cdr3_nt: TGTGCCAGCAGCGGGGCGACTCGAGCCAAGATTACTAGCGGGGGGCCCCATCAAGAGACCCAGTACTTC

d_call: TRBD1
clone_size: few
j_call: TRBJ2-3
v_call: TRBV24-1
cdr3_aa: CATTTGQATDTQYF
cdr3_nt: TGTGCCACCACCACGGGACAGGCAACAGATACGCAGTATTTT

d_call: TRBD1
clone_size: once
j_call: TRBJ2-5
v_call: TRBV7-9
cdr3_aa: CASSLLGTAERTQYF
cdr3_nt: TGTGCCAGCAGCTTACTAGGGACAGCTGAAAGGACCCAGTACTTC

d_call: -
clone_size: few
j_call: TRBJ1-6
v_call: TRBV6-5
cdr3_aa: CASSRGVGSPLHF
cdr3_nt: TGTGCCAGCAGTCGAGGGGTCGGTTCACCCCTCCACTTT

d_call: -
clone_size: -
j_call: TRBJ2-7
v_call: TRBV7-7
cdr3_aa: CASSQAHLEVYEQYF
cdr3_nt: TGTGCTAGCAGCCAAGCCCATTTGGAAGTCTACGAGCAGTACTTC

d_call: TRBD1
clone_size: -
j_call: TRBJ2-4
v_call: TRBV5-1
cdr3_aa: CASRPGQGEVQYF
cdr3_nt: TGCGCCAGCAGACCTGGACAGGGCGAAGTTCAGTACTTC

d_call: -
clone_size: few
j_call: TRBJ2-5
v_call: TRBV6-1
cdr3_aa: CASSELGRPQETQYF
cdr3_nt: TGTGCCAGCAGTGAATTGGGCAGACCCCAAGAGACCCAGTACTTC

d_call: TRBD1
clone_size: few
j_call: TRBJ1-5
v_call: TRBV18
cdr3_aa: CASSPRQGEPQHF
cdr3_nt: TGTGCCAGCTCACCACGGCAGGGGGAGCCCCAGCATTTT

d_call: TRBD2
clone_size: few
j_call: TRBJ2-3
v_call: TRBV5-8
cdr3_aa: CASSFWASGGPGSDTQYF
cdr3_nt: TGTGCCAGCAGCTTCTGGGCTAGCGGGGGGCCGGGTTCAGATACGCAGTATTTT

d_call: -
clone_size: -
j_call: TRBJ1-5
v_call: TRBV24-1
cdr3_aa: CATIAGRVQPQHF
cdr3_nt: TGTGCCACCATCGCAGGGAGGGTTCAGCCCCAGCATTTT

d_call: -
clone_size: few
j_call: TRBJ2-3
v_call: TRBV24-1
cdr3_aa: CATSDLPRDTQYF
cdr3_nt: TGTGCCACCAGTGATTTGCCGCGGGATACGCAGTATTTT

d_call: TRBD2
clone_size: -
j_call: TRBJ2-4
v_call: TRBV4-2
cdr3_aa: CASSQEKGTSGGLAKNIQYF
cdr3_nt: TGTGCCAGCAGCCAAGAAAAAGGAACTAGCGGGGGGTTAGCCAAAAACATTCAGTACTTC

d_call: TRBD2
clone_size: -
j_call: TRBJ2-3
v_call: TRBV9
cdr3_aa: CASSVLAGASTDTQYF
cdr3_nt: TGTGCCAGCAGCGTGCTAGCGGGGGCTAGCACAGATACGCAGTATTTT

d_call: -
clone_size: -
j_call: TRBJ2-5
v_call: TRBV7-8
cdr3_aa: CASSLVYGQETQYF
cdr3_nt: TGTGCCAGCAGCTTAGTGTACGGGCAAGAGACCCAGTACTTC

d_call: -
clone_size: -
j_call: TRBJ2-4
v_call: TRBV12-3/TRBV12-4
cdr3_aa: CASSLASAKNIQYF
cdr3_nt: TGTGCCAGCAGTCTAGCATCAGCCAAAAACATTCAGTACTTC

d_call: TRBD1
clone_size: once
j_call: TRBJ2-7
v_call: TRBV6-2/TRBV6-3
cdr3_aa: CASTRQGENHEQYF
cdr3_nt: TGTGCCAGCACCCGACAGGGGGAGAATCACGAGCAGTACTTC

d_call: TRBD1
clone_size: few
j_call: TRBJ2-5
v_call: TRBV29-1
cdr3_aa: CSTRTGGRVWETQYF
cdr3_nt: TGCAGCACCCGGACAGGGGGTAGGGTTTGGGAGACCCAGTACTTC

d_call: -
clone_size: -
j_call: TRBJ1-1
v_call: TRBV4-2
cdr3_aa: CASSYLMGYWAENTEAFF
cdr3_nt: TGTGCCAGCAGCTACCTTATGGGGTATTGGGCTGAGAACACTGAAGCTTTCTTT

d_call: -
clone_size: -
j_call: TRBJ2-6
v_call: TRBV6-2/TRBV6-3
cdr3_aa: CASSYGATGANVLTF
cdr3_nt: TGTGCCAGCAGTTACGGGGCGACGGGGGCCAACGTCCTGACTTTC

d_call: -
clone_size: -
j_call: TRBJ1-1
v_call: TRBV7-6
cdr3_aa: CASSQQWAGTEAFF
cdr3_nt: TGTGCCAGCAGTCAACAGTGGGCAGGGACTGAAGCTTTCTTT

d_call: -
clone_size: few
j_call: TRBJ1-2
v_call: TRBV30
cdr3_aa: CAWSVSTNYGYTF
cdr3_nt: TGTGCCTGGAGTGTTTCTACAAACTATGGCTACACCTTC